This T cell receptor beta chain was sequenced for a study of blood T cells in healthy people across ages. Notes on the study in general: Diversity of TCR beta correlated strongly with naive T cell percentage.

Looked up from germline, CDR1 is DFQATT and CDR2 is SNEGSKA (reference sequence). The CDR3 length is 14 residues. The V and J ends lost 5 bases and 3 bases, in that order; junction bases with no gene match: 7. Worth noting for this clonotype: Its target is unknown.

Next came a second PCR, run for roughly 6 to 11 cycles, which used a sample-barcoded 5' primer along with a J-beta primer mix. One entry per CDR3 protein, called by TCRdb with MiXCR from the 5' RACE reads. The sample has over a million distinct CDR3 sequences, 40% to 55% seen once. Russia was home to the donors, healthy Caucasian individuals aged roughly 6 to 90. The sequence derives from an older woman in good health. The rearrangement uses TRBV20-1 and TRBJ1-5; 7 bases are shared with TRBD1. Sequencing input: blood. The CDR3 loop reads CSAYRGIANQPQHF. CDR3 bases: TGCAGTGCTTACAGGGGTATAGCCAATCAGCCCCAGCATTTT.